This TCR beta chain was sequenced in a study of T-cell reconstitution after alpha-beta-depleted transplantation in children (dated by TCRdb to about 2016). Context from the whole study: The study quantitatively tracked T-cell immune reconstitution after TCRalphabeta/CD19-depleted allogeneic hematopoietic cell transplantation in children using TCR repertoire profiling. Study-level results and caveats: In some patients, the high TCRbeta diversity seen at day 60 was put down to recipient T cells and intrathymic progenitors that had survived conditioning. Over the following months the frequencies of hyperexpanded clones went down, and after one year T-cell counts and TCRbeta diversity were mostly credited to newly produced T cells. The apparently early recovery of alphabetaT-cell counts about two months after transplant reportedly depended on only several hundred rapidly expanded clones that came from non-depleted graft cells.

At least ten counts were recorded for this clonotype. Its antigen is unknown. Per-base quality was not reported, and no clone a single base away is much larger than it. CDR1 and CDR2 are read off the germline V gene as SGHRS and YFSETQ. The CDR3 goes from the cysteine to the phenylalanine over 13 residues. Only the CDR3 DNA is retained, 39 bases long and in frame from the first base. Relative to germline, V is 3 bases shorter and J is 2 bases shorter, with 8 bases between their ends. The receptor library was made with PCR. The sequencer was an Illumina HiSeq 2500. TCR libraries were prepared with molecular barcoding, using unique molecular identifiers to normalize TCRbeta repertoire quantification. Clones were called with MiXCR by TCRdb after fastp trimmed the public reads at Q25, and only in-frame beta chains were retained. Rows merge per CDR3 protein into single entries with the most common DNA and genes. This sample holds some 100,000 distinct CDR3 sequences; 20% to 25% were observed only once. Together, the top ten hold roughly 23% of the sample.

Read against the paper, the sample's treatment or condition label means: allogeneic hematopoietic cell transplantation with graft depleted of TCRalphabeta T cells and CD19 B cells. Transplant recipients were children who received TCRalphabeta/CD19-depleted allogeneic hematopoietic cell grafts. This receptor was obtained from a boy aged 2 to 10 with acute lymphoblastic leukemia, due to receive a stem cell transplant. The rearranged segments are TRBV5-1 and TRBJ2-5; TRBD2 is possibly the D segment (5 matching bases). The specimen was PBMCs, collected before TCRalphabeta/CD19-depleted stem cell transplant. DNA sequence: TGCGCCAGCAGCTCAGCGGTGCAAGAGACCCAGTACTTC. It is translated as CASSSAVQETQYF.